The 7 T cell receptor beta chains in this list originate from one sample, sequenced in a study of blood T cells in healthy people across ages. Primers used in a second PCR of about 7 to 12 cycles were a sample-barcoded 5' primer and a J-beta primer mix. TCRdb re-analysed the 5' RACE reads in MiXCR, keeping a single row per CDR3 protein. This sample carries 380,000 or so distinct CDR3 sequences, 50% to 60% of them seen once, and the ten largest clones take around 50%. Specimen: blood. Source of these receptors: a man in his sixties in good health.

This chain joins TRBV5-1 and TRBJ2-3; the D gene is possibly TRBD1 (6 bases). V lost 3 bases, J lost 0 bases, and 8 bases lay in between. This CDR3 has 14 amino acids. Looked up from germline, CDR1 is SGHRS and CDR2 is YFSETQ. CDR3 loop: CASSWQGSTDTQYF. The CDR3 DNA reads TGCGCCAGCAGCTGGCAGGGGAGCACAGATACGCAGTATTTT.

In regard to this clonotype: Just one base apart from a much larger clone, this may be a read error. The rearrangement links TRBV7-9 to TRBJ2-1; D might be TRBD2 (5 bases). Gene TRBJ2-7 matches the end of the DNA better, so the J call may be wrong. Germline CDR1 SEHNR, CDR2 FQNEAQ (reference sequence). There are 14 residues in the CDR3. CDR3 region: CASSTADSYNEQYF. The CDR3 bases are TGTGCCAGCAGCACAGCGGACTCCTACAATGAGCAGTACTTC.

The chain is built from TRBV6-5 and TRBJ2-1; maybe TRBD1 (5 bases). The DNA end is a closer match to TRBJ2-7, so the J assignment may be wrong. The CDR3 is 14 residues long. In germline, CDR1 is MNHEY, CDR2 SVGAGI. CDR3 sequence (DNA): TGTGCCAGCAGTTATGCCAGGGCCTACAATGAGCAGTACTTC. Translating it yields CASSYARAYNEQYF.

This chain links TRBV20-1 with TRBJ2-1, with D hard to call. The V gene's germline CDR1 is DFQATT and CDR2 SNEGSKA (reference sequence). Trimming stripped 4 bases from V and 6 bases from J, with 10 bases between. This CDR3 contains 12 residues. The CDR3 nucleotides are TGCAGTGCTACGGAGCAAGCCAATGAGCAGTTCTTC. Encoded protein: CSATEQANEQFF.

This clonotype was recorded at least ten times. This chain links TRBV3-1 with TRBJ2-3; TRBD2 is a possible D gene (5 bases). The germline V gene encodes CDR1 LGHDT and CDR2 YNNKEL (reference sequence). V was pared by 2 bases and J by 0 bases, with 21 bases between. This CDR3 has 19 amino acids. CDR3 sequence: CASSQSRASSLSSTDTQYF. The CDR3 DNA is TGTGCCAGCAGCCAAAGTCGGGCTAGCTCCCTTTCTAGCACAGATACGCAGTATTTT.

The chain uses TRBV7-9 and TRBJ1-5; TRBD1 matches 8 bases. V shed 5 bases and J 3 bases; nucleotides not matched to a gene: 3. Germline lookup yields CDR1 SEHNR and CDR2 FQNEAQ (reference sequence). The CDR3 length is 14 residues. CDR3 sequence reads: CASSLGQDNQPQHF. For the CDR3, the DNA is TGTGCCAGCAGCCTGGGACAGGACAATCAGCCCCAGCATTTT.

Remarks on this clonotype: Its ends do not fully match the called genes, so a read error is possible. The genes are TRBV7-2 and TRBJ2-1, with TRBD1 matching 10 bases. The DNA matches TRBJ2-7 better at its end, which makes the J call doubtful. This CDR3 comprises 14 residues. Germline assignment: CDR1 SGHTA and CDR2 FQGNSA. The CDR3 nucleotides read TGTGCCAGCATGCGGGACAGGGGCTCCCACGAGCAGTACTTC. This codes for CASMRDRGSHEQYF.